This T cell receptor beta chain emerged from a study of patients and donors after allogeneic stem cell transplantation. The CDR3 runs 15 residues. The germline V gene has CDR1 MGHRA and CDR2 YSYEKL. The germline V and J ends were trimmed by 1 base and 0 bases, with 7 bases remaining between them. TCRdb reprocessed the RT-PCR reads via MiXCR and lists one record per CDR3 protein. Among about a million distinct CDR3 sequences listed, about a sixth were seen once. The sequencing input was blood, either unsorted or a sorted T cell fraction (not recorded which). This chain connects TRBV4-1 to TRBJ1-5, with a weak D call TRBD1 (5 bases). This TCR derives from a human donor who was either an allogeneic HSCT recipient or a stem cell or donor lymphocyte infusion donor (not recorded which). It is not recorded whose cells these are; they may come from a transplant donor. The CDR3 nucleotides are TGCGCCAGCAGCCAAGGACAGTTTAGCAATCAGCCCCAGCATTTT. It translates to CASSQGQFSNQPQHF.